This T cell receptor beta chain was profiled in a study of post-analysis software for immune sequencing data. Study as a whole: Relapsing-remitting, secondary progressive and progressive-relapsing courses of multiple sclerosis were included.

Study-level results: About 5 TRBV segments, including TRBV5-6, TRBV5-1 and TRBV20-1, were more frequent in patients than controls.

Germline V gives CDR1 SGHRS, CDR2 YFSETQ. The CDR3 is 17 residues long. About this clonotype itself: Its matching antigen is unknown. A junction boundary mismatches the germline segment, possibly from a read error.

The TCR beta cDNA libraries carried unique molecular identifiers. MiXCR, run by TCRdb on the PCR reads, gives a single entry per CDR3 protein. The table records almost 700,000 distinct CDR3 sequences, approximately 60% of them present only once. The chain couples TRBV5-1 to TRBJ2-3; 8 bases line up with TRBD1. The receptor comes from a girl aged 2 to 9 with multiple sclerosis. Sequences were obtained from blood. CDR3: CASSFQKLGTGTGTQYF. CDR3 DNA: TGCGCCAGCAGCTTCCAAAAATTAGGGACAGGCACAGGTACGCAGTATTTT.